The 24 T cell receptor beta chains reported below all come from one sample, sequenced in a study of beta chain features in type 1 diabetes. What was sequenced were expressed TCRB transcripts, since all of the isolated RNA had been reverse transcribed. Here immunoSEQ multiplex PCR was the method, and the copy in TCRdb shows in-frame clones only, minus some. The table shows over 700,000 clones, with roughly a sixth occurring only once. The sample taken for sequencing was naive CD4+ T cells from blood. The source of these receptors is a woman aged 18-29 years in good health.

This clone has only a few counts. This chain uses TRBV7-2 with TRBJ2-7; D gene unclear. V shed 5 bases and J shed 4 bases, with 6 bases lying between them. The CDR3 sequence is 11 residues long. The V gene's germline CDR1 is SGHTA and CDR2 FQGNSA. CDR3 amino acids: CASSRQYEQYF. The DNA for the CDR3 is TGTGCCAGCAGCCGTCAATACGAGCAGTACTTC.

The chain employs TRBV6-1 and TRBJ1-1; no clear D gene. With 7 bases removed from V and 2 bases from J, the gap between germline ends came to 8 bases. The V gene's germline CDR1 is MNHNS and CDR2 SASEGT. This CDR3 is built from 12 residues. Here the CDR3 reads CASIGRNTEAFF. For the CDR3, the DNA is TGTGCCAGCATCGGTAGAAACACTGAAGCTTTCTTT.

The chain combines TRBV7-9 with TRBJ2-2; no clear D gene. V lost 7 bases, J lost 4 bases, and 13 bases lay in between. Germline V CDR1 and CDR2: SEHNR, FQNEAQ (reference sequence). CDR3 length: 14 residues. DNA for the CDR3: TGTGCCAGCATCGGAGCGATTTCCACCGGGGAGCTGTTTTTT. Translation: CASIGAISTGELFF.

The chain is built from TRBV6-6 and TRBJ1-2; no firm D call. The CDR3 contains 13 residues. Trimming cost V 6 bases and J 6 bases, with 14 bases left between them. Germline CDR1 MNHNY, CDR2 SVGAGI (reference sequence). The DNA for the CDR3 is TGTGCCAGCAGGTCGCAGTTAGCTAATGGCTACACCTTC. It yields the protein CASRSQLANGYTF.

This chain joins TRBV5-1 and TRBJ2-5; D is uncertain. CDR1 is SGHRS and CDR2 is YFSETQ in the germline V gene. The CDR3 has 16 residues. Trimming took 0 bases from V and 5 from J, leaving 17 bases between them. The CDR3 nucleotides read TGCGCCAGCAGCTTGGCTCTCTCGGCAGTTGGGGAGACCCAGTACTTC. It is translated as CASSLALSAVGETQYF.

The genes are TRBV5-1 and TRBJ1-2, with TRBD1 matching 9 bases. The junction had 11 bases not matched to a gene; V was cut back by 4 bases and J by 4 bases. CDR3 length: 16 residues. Germline loops: CDR1 SGHRS, CDR2 YFSETQ. The CDR3 nucleotides read TGCGCCAGCAGCCTGACCGGGACAGGGTTTGGCTATGGCTACACCTTC. This translates into CASSLTGTGFGYGYTF.

The rearrangement links TRBV7-2 to TRBJ2-7; a possible D gene is TRBD2 (6 bases). CDR1 is SGHTA and CDR2 is FQGNSA in the germline V gene. This CDR3 contains 12 residues. V was clipped by 6 bases and J by 3 bases, with 9 bases between them. The DNA of the CDR3 is TGTGCCAGCAGTCAGGGACTCTACGAGCAGTACTTC. It specifies CASSQGLYEQYF.

This clone was counted between two and nine times. The chain couples TRBV28 to TRBJ2-7, with D maybe TRBD1 (6 bases). The CDR3 contains 13 residues. Trimming removed 7 bases from V and 1 base from J, with 11 bases in between. Germline V CDR1 and CDR2: MDHEN, SYDVKM. The CDR3 spells CASNPDSSYEQYF. In DNA form, the CDR3 reads TGTGCCAGCAATCCGGACAGTTCCTACGAGCAGTACTTC.

This sequence joins TRBV7-9 and TRBJ2-1; D gene uncertain. The length of the CDR3 is 13 residues. The germline V gene encodes CDR1 SEHNR and CDR2 FQNEAQ (reference sequence). V was clipped by 5 bases and J by 6 bases, with 11 bases between them. CDR3 nucleotide sequence: TGTGCCAGCAGCCTGTCGAATGGCAATGAGCAGTTCTTC. Its protein is CASSLSNGNEQFF.

V is TRBV19 and J is TRBJ2-7; D may match TRBD1 or TRBD2 (6 bases each). CDR1 LNHDA and CDR2 SQIVND come from the germline V gene (reference sequence). Deletions cut 10 bases from V and 3 bases from J, with 16 bases between. This CDR3 has 13 amino acids. For the CDR3, the DNA is TGTGCCACCCGGCGAGGGGGGCGCTACGAGCAGTACTTC. It specifies CATRRGGRYEQYF.

The table lists this clone with a few counts. The rearrangement joins TRBV6-1 to TRBJ1-1; tentatively, D is TRBD1 (5 bases). The CDR3 totals 14 residues. Germline CDR1 MNHNS, CDR2 SASEGT. Trimming shortened V by 5 bases and J by 3 bases, and 13 bases separated the two germline ends. The CDR3, as DNA: TGTGCCAGCAGTCTGAAGGGGCGGGACACTGAAGCTTTCTTT. Encoded protein: CASSLKGRDTEAFF.

The rearrangement joins TRBV5-1 to TRBJ2-2; no reliable D call. CDR3 size: 14 residues. V was cut by 6 bases and J by 2 bases, with 11 bases left in between. Germline values: CDR1 SGHRS, CDR2 YFSETQ. This CDR3 reads CASNSLSNTGELFF. CDR3 bases: TGCGCCAGCAATAGCTTGTCAAACACCGGGGAGCTGTTTTTT.

V usage is TRBV6-5 and J usage is TRBJ1-1; a possible D gene is TRBD1 (6 bases). Germline assignment: CDR1 MNHEY and CDR2 SVGAGI. V dropped 10 bases and J dropped 2 bases, with 11 bases sitting between them. The CDR3 spans 12 residues. The CDR3 spells CAIRGFNTEAFF. The CDR3 DNA reads TGTGCCATCAGGGGATTCAACACTGAAGCTTTCTTT.

A few counts support this clone. V gene TRBV7-8 combines with J gene TRBJ2-7, with D perhaps TRBD1 (5 bases). The CDR3 is 16 residues long. Trimming cost V 0 bases and J 9 bases, with 21 bases left between them. CDR1 and CDR2 from the germline V gene are SGHVS and FQNEAQ. The CDR3 reads CASSLATRTYFGAQYF. CDR3 coding DNA: TGTGCCAGCAGCTTAGCCACCCGGACATACTTTGGGGCGCAGTACTTC.

The gene calls are TRBV9 and TRBJ2-1, with D perhaps TRBD1 (7 bases). The CDR3 is made up of 15 amino acids. Deletions cut 2 bases from V and 9 bases from J, with 18 bases between. The germline V gene encodes CDR1 SGDLS and CDR2 YYNGEE. In DNA form, the CDR3 reads TGTGCCAGCAGCGTCACAGGGGCTAGCGACAGTGAGCAGTTCTTC. As protein: CASSVTGASDSEQFF.

The chain is built from TRBV6-6 and TRBJ2-5, with D possibly being TRBD1 or TRBD2 (7 bases each). CDR1 and CDR2 (germline): MNHNY, SVGAGI (reference sequence). Trimming cost V 2 bases and J 7 bases, with 17 bases left between them. The CDR3 contains 15 residues. The CDR3 coding sequence is TGTGCCAGCAGTTACCCTTCGACAGGGAGGGGGACCCAGTACTTC. Its translation: CASSYPSTGRGTQYF.

The sample holds a few counts of this clone. As DNA, the CDR3 is TGTGCCACCAGCAGAGATCCAGACAGGGGCCGAGAGACCCAGTACTTC. It is translated as CATSRDPDRGRETQYF. The V and J genes are TRBV15 and TRBJ2-5; 8 bases fit TRBD1. V was clipped by 0 bases and J by 4 bases; unmatched bases: 7. Per the germline V gene, CDR1 is LNHNV and CDR2 is YYDKDF (reference sequence). The CDR3 has 16 residues.

This clone was observed a few times. The chain carries TRBV18 and TRBJ2-5, with a weak D call TRBD1 (5 bases). This CDR3 has 14 residues. Germline V gene sequence: CDR1 KGHSH, CDR2 LQKENI. V dropped 0 bases and J dropped 2 bases, with 7 bases sitting between them. The CDR3 loop is CASSPPAGQETQYF. The CDR3 DNA reads TGTGCCAGCTCACCACCGGCAGGGCAAGAGACCCAGTACTTC.

This clone was counted only a few times. The chain links TRBV28 to TRBJ2-1; a possible D gene is TRBD2 (6 bases). Germline assignment: CDR1 MDHEN and CDR2 SYDVKM. The CDR3 has 15 amino acids. V lost 6 bases, J lost 3 bases, and 15 bases lay in between. CDR3 bases: TGTGCCAGCAGCCCCCGGGACTCAATCTACAATGAGCAGTTCTTC. Translation gives CASSPRDSIYNEQFF. Complete variable domain (other parts from reference TRBV28 and TRBJ2-1): DVKVTQSSRYLVKRTGEKVFLECVQDMDHENMFWYRQDPGLGLRLIYFSYDVKMKEKGDIPEGYSVSREKKERFSLILESASTNQTSMYLCASSPRDSIYNEQFFGPGTRLTVL.

This clone was picked up a small number of times. V is TRBV28 and J is TRBJ1-1; the D is unclear. The length of the CDR3 is 13 residues. Per germline, CDR1 MDHEN and CDR2 SYDVKM. V dropped 4 bases and J dropped 0 bases, with 6 bases sitting between them. The CDR3 DNA is TGTGCCAGCAGTTCGTATGTGAACACTGAAGCTTTCTTT. Amino acids: CASSSYVNTEAFF.

This sequence joins TRBV15 and TRBJ2-7; TRBD2 matches at 9 bases. Germline CDR1 is LNHNV and CDR2 is YYDKDF (reference sequence). The V and J ends lost 0 bases and 1 base, in that order; junction bases with no gene match: 7. CDR3 length equals 17 residues. The CDR3 coding sequence is TGTGCCACCAGCAGAGATATGTGGCGGGAGGGATCCTACGAGCAGTACTTC. Amino acids: CATSRDMWREGSYEQYF.

The chain carries TRBV5-1 and TRBJ2-5; D gene ambiguous. Germline-derived CDR1 and CDR2 are SGHRS and YFSETQ. Trimming took off 4 bases at V and 0 bases at J, with 10 bases between the two ends. This CDR3 is built from 14 residues. The CDR3 bases are TGCGCCAGCAGCCGTCGGATGGACCAAGAGACCCAGTACTTC. Translation: CASSRRMDQETQYF.

This clone was picked up a small number of times. The chain carries TRBV7-9 and TRBJ2-1; TRBD2 might be the D (6 bases). CDR3 length: 13 residues. The V and J ends lost 9 bases and 6 bases respectively, with 15 bases between them. Germline values: CDR1 SEHNR, CDR2 FQNEAQ (reference sequence). The CDR3 DNA follows: TGTGCCAGTGACCGGGACTCCCGCAATGAGCAGTTCTTC. This codes for CASDRDSRNEQFF. Complete variable domain (other parts from reference TRBV7-9 and TRBJ2-1): DTGVSQNPRHKITKRGQNVTFRCDPISEHNRLYWYRQTLGQGPEFLTYFQNEAQLEKSRLLSDRFSAERPKGSFSTLEIQRTEQGDSAMYLCASDRDSRNEQFFGPGTRLTVL.

The chain uses TRBV6-5 and TRBJ2-4; a weak D match, TRBD2 (6 bases). Trimming took off 5 bases at V and 2 bases at J, with 10 bases between the two ends. The germline V gene encodes CDR1 MNHEY and CDR2 SVGAGI. The CDR3 is 14 residues long. CDR3 in DNA: TGTGCCAGCAGTGAGGGAGGTACCAAAAACATTCAGTACTTC. This translates into CASSEGGTKNIQYF.